These T cell receptor beta chains were read from a single sample in a study of cytomegalovirus exposure and HLA in healthy donors. The data were produced by immunoSEQ multiplex PCR, yet TCRdb's version contains in-frame clones alone and is incomplete. This table has 130,000 to 150,000 clones, about four fifths appearing once. The sample consisted of PBMCs. Receptors originate from a woman aged 18 to 35 in good health and CMV-seropositive. CDR3s include the opening cysteine and the closing phenylalanine or tryptophan. The order of the fields is J gene, V gene, CDR3 protein.

j_gene: TRBJ1-6; v_gene: TRBV5-1; CDR3aa: CATGTGVNNSPLHF
j_gene: TRBJ2-1; v_gene: TRBV5-1; CDR3aa: CASMGEPYNEQFF
j_gene: TRBJ1-5; v_gene: TRBV15; CDR3aa: CATSRDFTVQPQHF
j_gene: TRBJ2-3; v_gene: TRBV5-1; CDR3aa: CASSFLRGGSTDTQYF
j_gene: TRBJ2-5; v_gene: TRBV2; CDR3aa: CASRERLLMETQYF
j_gene: TRBJ1-4; v_gene: TRBV15; CDR3aa: CATSGLTGHEKLFF
j_gene: TRBJ1-5; v_gene: TRBV19; CDR3aa: CASSQGENSNQPQHF
j_gene: NA; v_gene: TRBV5-1; CDR3aa: CASSQGADSYEQYF
j_gene: TRBJ1-1; v_gene: TRBV28; CDR3aa: CASSLTDLVVNTEAFF
j_gene: TRBJ1-4; v_gene: TRBV28; CDR3aa: CASSPGGAGEEKLFF
j_gene: TRBJ1-6; v_gene: TRBV27; CDR3aa: CASSFVDAGSPLHF
j_gene: TRBJ2-3; v_gene: TRBV25-1; CDR3aa: CASSAGTGGTDTQYF
j_gene: TRBJ1-5; v_gene: TRBV6-6; CDR3aa: CASSRLGQDSNQPQHF
j_gene: TRBJ2-7; v_gene: TRBV7-6; CDR3aa: CASSLGQGSPYEQYF
j_gene: TRBJ2-5; v_gene: TRBV6-6; CDR3aa: CASSYTQGQETQYF
j_gene: TRBJ1-1; v_gene: TRBV7-9; CDR3aa: CASSGTGYEAFF